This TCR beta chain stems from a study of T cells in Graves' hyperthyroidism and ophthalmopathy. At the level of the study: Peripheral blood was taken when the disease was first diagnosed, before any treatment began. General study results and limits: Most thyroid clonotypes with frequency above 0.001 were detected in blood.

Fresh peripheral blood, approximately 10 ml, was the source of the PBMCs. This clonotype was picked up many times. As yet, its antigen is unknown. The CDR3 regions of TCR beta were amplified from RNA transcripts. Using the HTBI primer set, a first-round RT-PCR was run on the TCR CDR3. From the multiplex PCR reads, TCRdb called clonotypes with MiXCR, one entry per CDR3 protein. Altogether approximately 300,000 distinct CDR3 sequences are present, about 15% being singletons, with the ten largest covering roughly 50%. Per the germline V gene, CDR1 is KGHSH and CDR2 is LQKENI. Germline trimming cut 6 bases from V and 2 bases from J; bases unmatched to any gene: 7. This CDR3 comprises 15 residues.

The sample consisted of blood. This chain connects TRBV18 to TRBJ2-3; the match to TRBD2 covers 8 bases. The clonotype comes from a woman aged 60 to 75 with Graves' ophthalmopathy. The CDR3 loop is CASSRIAGNTDTQYF. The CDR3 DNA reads TGTGCCAGCTCTCGAATAGCGGGGAACACAGATACGCAGTATTTT.